This TCR beta chain was identified during a study of control samples from healthy donors and cancer patients. As to this clone: The junction shows a germline mismatch at one end, possibly a read error.

Produced via immunoSEQ multiplex PCR; TCRdb's table is partial and in-frame only. Of 90,000 to 100,000 clones in the sample, approximately 78% were seen once. The CDR3 spans 12 residues. The germline V gene has CDR1 MNHEY and CDR2 SMNVEV (reference sequence). The rearrangement links TRBV27 to TRBJ2-4; tentative D call: TRBD2 (5 bases). Sequenced material: blood. This TCR was recovered from a man aged 55 to 70 in good health. CDR3 nucleotide sequence: TGTGCCAGCGGTGCTAGCAGGAGCTCTCTTACTTTC. Encoded protein: CASGASRSSLTF.